Each of the 26 T cell receptor beta chains below was sequenced from the same sample in a study of T cell repertoires in cytomegalovirus infection (dated by TCRdb to the late 2010s). Read against the paper, the sample's treatment or condition label means: in vitro stimulation with specific CMV peptide epitopes to enrich CMV-specific T cells. Sequencer: Illumina HiSeq 1500. TCRdb trimmed public reads at Q25 via fastp, called clones via MiXCR and kept in-frame beta chains. Every entry covers one CDR3 protein and lists the most common genes and DNA from its rows. The sample records roughly 180,000 distinct CDR3 sequences, about a fifth of which are singletons. About 25% of the sample is held by the ten biggest clonotypes. These receptors' targets are unknown. The input for sequencing was CD8+ T cells from cultured PBMCs, taken from culture after CMV antigen stimulation. The source is a human donor in good health (CMV status not recorded). Some clones in this sample may be carry-over from other donors' samples.

This clonotype appeared a few times. The chain combines TRBV6-8 with TRBJ2-2; maybe TRBD1 (7 bases). The V gene lost 1 base and the J gene lost 7 bases, with 16 bases spanning the gap. Germline CDR1 MNHGY, CDR2 SAAAGT. The CDR3 spans 16 residues. CDR3 amino acids: CASSYWGDSDLGELFF. As DNA, the CDR3 is TGTGCCAGCAGTTACTGGGGGGACAGTGACCTCGGGGAGCTGTTTTTT.

The chain is built from TRBV7-9 and TRBJ1-1; 11 nucleotides match TRBD1. After removal of 0 bases from V and 5 bases from J, the junction contained 2 bases not matched to a gene. The CDR3 contains 15 residues. Per germline, CDR1 SEHNR and CDR2 FQNEAQ (reference sequence). The CDR3 here is CASSLAGQGGTEAFF. In nucleotides, the CDR3 is TGTGCCAGCAGCTTAGCGGGACAGGGGGGAACTGAAGCTTTCTTT.

This clonotype has only a few counts. This chain joins TRBV27 and TRBJ1-1; 7 positions agree with TRBD1. Germline trimming cut 6 bases from V and 8 bases from J; bases unmatched to any gene: 12. Germline V gene sequence: CDR1 MNHEY, CDR2 SMNVEV (reference sequence). CDR3 size: 14 residues. In nucleotides, the CDR3 is TGTGCCAGCAGCTCCGGACAGGCGCTCTCAGAAGCTTTCTTT. Its protein is CASSSGQALSEAFF.

This clonotype turned up a few times. The rearrangement uses TRBV10-3 and TRBJ1-1; D is perhaps TRBD1 (6 bases). From germline, CDR1 is ENHRY and CDR2 SYGVKD. This CDR3 region has 13 residues. Trimming removed 6 bases from V and 6 bases from J, with 14 bases in between. The CDR3 sequence: CAISEGGGPEAFF. The CDR3 coding sequence is TGTGCCATCAGCGAAGGAGGGGGGCCTGAAGCTTTCTTT.

V gene TRBV5-6 combines with J gene TRBJ2-1; 7 bases match TRBD1. From germline, CDR1 is SGHDT and CDR2 YYEEEE. CDR3 size: 15 residues. Trimming removed 4 bases from V and 5 bases from J; junction bases left unmatched: 9. The CDR3 DNA follows: TGTGCCAGCAGCCCAACGGACAGGCGAAACAATGAGCAGTTCTTC. This translates into CASSPTDRRNNEQFF.

The chain recombines TRBV24-1 with TRBJ2-5; TRBD2 agrees at 8 bases. J lost 1 base, V lost 1 base, and 7 bases had no gene match. Germline-derived CDR1 and CDR2 are KGHDR and SFDVKD. CDR3 length: 17 amino acids. CDR3 region: CATSDFPASGFQETQYF. The CDR3 region has the DNA TGTGCCACCAGTGATTTCCCGGCTAGCGGGTTCCAAGAGACCCAGTACTTC.

This clonotype was counted only a few times. V is TRBV7-9 and J is TRBJ2-7, with D perhaps matching TRBD1 or TRBD2 (5 bases each). The CDR3 consists of 14 residues. Trimming left V 1 base short and J 2 bases short, with 9 bases between. CDR1 and CDR2 (germline): SEHNR, FQNEAQ (reference sequence). The CDR3 protein is CASSLGGRPYEQYF. DNA for the CDR3: TGTGCCAGCAGCTTAGGGGGGAGACCCTACGAGCAGTACTTC.

The rearrangement joins TRBV28 to TRBJ1-1, with D possibly being TRBD1 (5 bases). In germline, CDR1 is MDHEN, CDR2 SYDVKM. This CDR3 region has 17 residues. V dropped 1 base and J dropped 2 bases, with 17 bases sitting between them. As DNA, the CDR3 is TGTGCCAGCAGTTTATTCTCCGACCGGGACCAAAACACTGAAGCTTTCTTT. It specifies CASSLFSDRDQNTEAFF.

CDR3 sequence (DNA): TGTGCCAGCAGTTGGACAGGTCGACCTGAAGCTTTCTTT. This sequence encodes CASSWTGRPEAFF. The genes are TRBV12-3 or TRBV12-4 and TRBJ1-1, with 7 positions matching TRBD1. This CDR3 comprises 13 residues. The V gene end was trimmed by 4 bases and the J gene end by 6 bases; junction bases not matched to a gene: 5.

This clonotype was recorded a few times. This chain connects TRBV20-1 to TRBJ2-3, with 10 positions matching TRBD2. V lost 4 bases to trimming and J lost 4 bases; unmatched junction nucleotides: 8. Germline loops: CDR1 DFQATT, CDR2 SNEGSKA (reference sequence). The CDR3 loop spans 15 amino acids. This CDR3 is CSATTDGLAADTQYF. The CDR3 coding sequence is TGCAGTGCTACCACCGACGGACTAGCGGCAGATACGCAGTATTTT.

This clonotype has only a few counts. This chain uses TRBV7-2 with TRBJ1-2; TRBD1 might be the D (6 bases). The germline V and J ends were trimmed by 1 base and 5 bases, with 26 bases remaining between them. CDR1 is SGHTA, CDR2 FQGNSA, per germline. The CDR3 spans 19 residues. DNA of the CDR3: TGTGCCAGCAGCTTAGGTTGGGTCGGGGGCCGCCCTGATCTTTATGGCTACACCTTC. As protein: CASSLGWVGGRPDLYGYTF. Based on the CDR3 plus reference TRBV7-2 and TRBJ1-2, the full variable domain is GAGVSQSPSNKVTEKGKDVELRCDPISGHTALYWYRQSLGQGLEFLIYFQGNSAPDKSGLPSDRFSAERTGGSVSTLTIQRTQQEDSAVYLCASSLGWVGGRPDLYGYTFGSGTRLTVV.

The chain combines TRBV7-7 with TRBJ2-1, with 8 nucleotides matching TRBD2. CDR1 and CDR2 from the germline V gene are SSHAT and FNYEAQ (reference sequence). CDR3 length: 16 residues. The V and J ends lost 4 bases and 8 bases, in that order; junction bases with no gene match: 13. CDR3 DNA sequence: TGTGCCAGCAGCTCCGGCCCCGGGACTAGTAGGTATGAGCAGTTCTTC. Protein product: CASSSGPGTSRYEQFF.

This chain joins TRBV6-1 and TRBJ2-7; the D gene is possibly TRBD1 (6 bases). Trimming stripped 7 bases from V and 2 bases from J, with 15 bases between. This CDR3 is built from 14 residues. Germline values: CDR1 MNHNS, CDR2 SASEGT. CDR3 amino acids: CASTNGRTAYEQYF. DNA of the CDR3: TGTGCCAGCACCAACGGCCGGACAGCCTACGAGCAGTACTTC.

V gene TRBV30 combines with J gene TRBJ1-1, with TRBD1 matching 7 bases. Germline trimming cut 2 bases from V and 3 bases from J; bases unmatched to any gene: 3. This CDR3 spans 13 amino acids. Per the germline V gene, CDR1 is GTSNPN and CDR2 is SVGIG (reference sequence). For the CDR3, the DNA is TGTGCCTGGAGTTTAGGGACAGACACTGAAGCTTTCTTT. Amino acids: CAWSLGTDTEAFF.

The CDR3: CASSPVERGPNYGYTF. The CDR3 DNA reads as TGTGCCAGCAGCCCGGTTGAGAGGGGACCTAACTATGGCTACACCTTC. The gene calls are TRBV7-2 and TRBJ1-2; a weak D match, TRBD1 (5 bases). V was trimmed by 5 bases and J by 0 bases, leaving 16 bases between them. CDR1 and CDR2 from the germline V gene are SGHTA and FQGNSA. The CDR3 covers 16 residues. Complete variable domain (other parts from reference TRBV7-2 and TRBJ1-2): GAGVSQSPSNKVTEKGKDVELRCDPISGHTALYWYRQSLGQGLEFLIYFQGNSAPDKSGLPSDRFSAERTGGSVSTLTIQRTQQEDSAVYLCASSPVERGPNYGYTFGSGTRLTVV.

On this clonotype: At one of its ends the junction is not consistent with the germline gene, which may arise from a read error. This rearrangement joins TRBV15 to TRBJ1-3, with 10 bases matching TRBD1. Germline assignment: CDR1 LNHNV and CDR2 YYDKDF (reference sequence). This CDR3 has 17 residues. The CDR3 loop reads CATSRGQGSFSGNAIYF. The CDR3 DNA reads as TGTGCCACCAGCAGGGGACAGGGGTCCTTCTCTGGAAACGCCATATATTTT.

Only a few counts were recorded for this clonotype. J is TRBJ2-1 and V is TRBV20-1; tentatively, D is TRBD1 or TRBD2 (5 bases each). V gave up 0 bases and J gave up 1 base, with 13 bases separating them. This CDR3 comprises 16 residues. In germline, CDR1 is DFQATT, CDR2 SNEGSKA (reference sequence). The CDR3 spells CSARDFWGKSYNEQFF. In DNA form, the CDR3 reads TGCAGTGCTAGAGATTTTTGGGGGAAGTCCTACAATGAGCAGTTCTTC.

This clonotype has a handful of counts. This chain links TRBV20-1 with TRBJ2-1, with a weak D call TRBD2 (5 bases). CDR3 length: 13 residues. Deletions cut 2 bases from V and 6 bases from J, with 11 bases between. Germline V gene sequence: CDR1 DFQATT, CDR2 SNEGSKA (reference sequence). CDR3 nucleotide sequence: TGCAGTGCTAGACTAAGGAGGCTCAATGAGCAGTTCTTC. This gives the protein CSARLRRLNEQFF.

Concerning this clonotype: Germline is not matched at one junction end, which may reflect a read error. The genes are TRBV11-1 and TRBJ2-3; D gene uncertain. CDR1 and CDR2 (germline): SGHAT, FQDESV (reference sequence). CDR3 size: 16 residues. The CDR3 loop reads CASRLLSSTSTDTQYF. In nucleotides, the CDR3 is TGTGCCAGCCGCTTACTAAGTAGTACTAGCACAGATACGCAGTATTTT.

V gene TRBV12-3 or TRBV12-4 combines with J gene TRBJ1-5; D perhaps matches TRBD1 (5 bases). The CDR3 covers 16 residues. V lost 6 bases and J 3 bases, leaving 18 bases between the germline ends. The CDR3 sequence: CASSLYLDSINQPQHF. CDR3 bases: TGTGCCAGCAGCCTTTACCTAGACAGTATCAATCAGCCCCAGCATTTT.

This clonotype was counted a few times. In DNA form, the CDR3 reads TGTGCCAGCAGCTTAGTTGAAAGTCGGGAGAGTTTGGACGAGCAGTACTTC. Translation: CASSLVESRESLDEQYF. This chain joins TRBV7-2 and TRBJ2-7; D is perhaps TRBD2 (6 bases). CDR1 is SGHTA, CDR2 FQGNSA, per germline. Trimming cost V 1 base and J 5 bases, with 21 bases left between them. CDR3 length: 17 residues.

The rearrangement joins TRBV2 to TRBJ2-3; D is ambiguous. The germline V and J ends were trimmed by 8 bases and 1 base, with 13 bases remaining between them. This CDR3 is 14 amino acids long. Per germline, CDR1 SNHLY and CDR2 FYNNEI. The CDR3 reads CASQTPIGTDTQYF. The CDR3 region has the DNA TGTGCCAGCCAGACCCCCATCGGCACAGATACGCAGTATTTT.

A few counts support this clonotype. The rearrangement uses TRBV2 and TRBJ2-4; D may be TRBD1 (6 bases). The CDR3 runs 12 residues. Per the germline V gene, CDR1 is SNHLY and CDR2 is FYNNEI. V lost 6 bases to trimming and J lost 16 bases, with 19 bases between them. The CDR3 region has the DNA TGTGCCAGCAGCCGAAAAGGTGACAGGTTATACTTC. This gives the protein CASSRKGDRLYF.

This clonotype was recorded a few times. This chain connects TRBV6-1 to TRBJ1-6; maybe TRBD1 (5 bases). The length of the CDR3 is 19 residues. CDR1 and CDR2 from the germline V gene are MNHNS and SASEGT. Between the trimmed V and J ends, which lost 0 bases and 1 base, there was a span of 16 bases. This CDR3 reads CASSEAFTGRGSYNSPLHF. The CDR3, as DNA: TGTGCCAGCAGTGAAGCGTTTACGGGGCGTGGATCCTATAATTCACCCCTCCACTTT.

The chain uses TRBV6-1 and TRBJ2-7, with D unclear. This CDR3 is built from 16 residues. CDR1 is MNHNS and CDR2 is SASEGT in the germline V gene. Trimming removed 1 base at V and 4 bases at J, with 17 bases between. The DNA for the CDR3 is TGTGCCAGCAGTGAAGAAGGAATCAGCCCCTCGTACGAGCAGTACTTC. Amino acids: CASSEEGISPSYEQYF.

The V call is TRBV12-3 or TRBV12-4, the J call TRBJ2-7; no firm D call. The CDR3 totals 11 residues. V lost 6 bases and J 7 bases, leaving 10 bases between the germline ends. CDR3 protein: CASSTPTEQYF. In DNA, the CDR3 is TGTGCCAGCAGCACCCCGACGGAGCAGTACTTC.